These T cell receptor beta chains were read from a single sample in a study of blood T cell repertoires in COVID-19. Produced via immunoSEQ multiplex PCR; TCRdb's table is partial and in-frame only. Here the sample spans approximately 150,000 clones, more than 80% being singletons. Specimen: peripheral blood. The receptor source for this set is a human donor in a cohort sampled during active COVID-19. Both conserved end residues are part of each CDR3. Each record gives: D gene, V gene, clone size, J gene, CDR3 protein, CDR3 DNA. A D gene is named only where the DNA matches it firmly. Size values are once, few and many counts, or a class for expanded clones, and some rows have none.

d_gene: -
v_gene: TRBV29-1
abundance: -
j_gene: TRBJ1-4
CDR3aa: CSGAREGEKLFF
CDR3nt: TGCAGCGGGGCGCGGGAAGGAGAAAAACTGTTTTTT

d_gene: TRBD2
v_gene: TRBV9
abundance: -
j_gene: TRBJ2-1
CDR3aa: CASSVATQGGEQFF
CDR3nt: TGTGCCAGCAGCGTAGCTACTCAGGGAGGGGAGCAGTTCTTC

d_gene: TRBD1
v_gene: TRBV19
abundance: -
j_gene: TRBJ1-5
CDR3aa: CASRYTGGRNQPQHF
CDR3nt: TGTGCCAGTAGGTATACAGGGGGACGCAATCAGCCCCAGCATTTT

d_gene: TRBD2
v_gene: TRBV2
abundance: -
j_gene: TRBJ2-1
CDR3aa: CASSGGSGLANNEQFF
CDR3nt: TGTGCCAGCAGTGGGGGATCGGGACTAGCGAACAATGAGCAGTTCTTC

d_gene: -
v_gene: TRBV4-1
abundance: -
j_gene: TRBJ1-1
CDR3aa: CASSQQQVNTEAFF
CDR3nt: TGCGCCAGCAGCCAACAACAGGTAAACACTGAAGCTTTCTTT

d_gene: -
v_gene: TRBV7-9
abundance: -
j_gene: TRBJ2-1
CDR3aa: CASSQPGYNEQFF
CDR3nt: TGTGCCAGCAGCCAACCAGGGTACAATGAGCAGTTCTTC

d_gene: TRBD2
v_gene: TRBV29-1
abundance: few
j_gene: TRBJ2-3
CDR3aa: CSVAGTSGGFADTQYF
CDR3nt: TGCAGCGTAGCCGGGACTAGCGGGGGGTTCGCAGATACGCAGTATTTT

d_gene: -
v_gene: TRBV19
abundance: -
j_gene: TRBJ2-2
CDR3aa: CASRPVRTGELFF
CDR3nt: TGTGCCAGTAGGCCAGTTCGAACCGGGGAGCTGTTTTTT

d_gene: -
v_gene: TRBV7-8
abundance: -
j_gene: TRBJ1-1
CDR3aa: CASTEGGTRQAFF
CDR3nt: TGTGCCAGCACCGAGGGGGGGACAAGGCAAGCTTTCTTT

d_gene: TRBD1
v_gene: TRBV4-3
abundance: few
j_gene: TRBJ2-3
CDR3aa: CASSQGPTGGTDTQYF
CDR3nt: TGCGCCAGCAGCCAAGGCCCGACAGGGGGCACAGATACGCAGTATTTT